Listed below are T cell receptor beta chains from one sample, sequenced in a study of blood T cell repertoires in COVID-19. Repertoires were generated with immunoSEQ multiplex PCR, while TCRdb's copy carries only in-frame clones and drops some. This table has about 140,000 clones, around 81% appearing once. Sequences were obtained from peripheral blood. The receptors shown here come from a woman in her sixties or seventies with active or convalescent COVID-19. CDR3s include the opening cysteine and the closing phenylalanine or tryptophan. The order of the fields is clone size, D gene, J gene, V gene, CDR3 length, CDR3 DNA, CDR3 protein. A D gene is named only where the DNA matches it firmly. Clone size is shown for a subset of rows, as once, few, many or a class of expanded clone.

NA | TRBD2 | TRBJ2-3 | TRBV20-1 | 16 | TGCAGTGCTAGTGTAGCGGGAGGGAGGGTGGCAGATACGCAGTATTTT | CSASVAGGRVADTQYF
NA | TRBD2 | TRBJ2-2 | TRBV27 | 15 | TGTGCCAGCAGTCCTATCCGGACTAGTGCCGGGGAGCTGTTTTTT | CASSPIRTSAGELFF
NA | NA | TRBJ1-1 | TRBV11-2 | 13 | TGTGCCAGCAGCTTTAACAGCGGCACTGAAGCTTTCTTT | CASSFNSGTEAFF
NA | NA | TRBJ1-4 | TRBV6-5 | 12 | TGTGCCAGCAGTCCCGCGCAGGGGCAACTGTTTTTT | CASSPAQGQLFF
NA | NA | TRBJ2-2 | TRBV3-1/TRBV3-2 | 19 | TGTGCCAGCAGCCAACCGTGGGGGCTAGTGGCAGGGCACACCGGGGAGCTGTTTTTT | CASSQPWGLVAGHTGELFF
NA | NA | TRBJ1-1 | TRBV11-3 | 13 | TGTGCCAGCAGCTTATCAGGGTTCACTGAAGCTTTCTTT | CASSLSGFTEAFF
NA | NA | TRBJ1-2 | TRBV20-1 | 11 | TGCAGTGCTAAAATAGGGGATGGCTACACCTTC | CSAKIGDGYTF
NA | NA | TRBJ1-1 | TRBV6-5 | 10 | TGTGCCAGCTTGCGGACTGAAGCTTTCTTT | CASLRTEAFF
NA | NA | TRBJ1-4 | TRBV9 | 16 | TGTGCCAGCAGCGTAGGGGATCGGGGGGTCAGCGAAAAACTGTTTTTT | CASSVGDRGVSEKLFF
few | TRBD2 | TRBJ2-5 | TRBV9 | 15 | TGTGCCAGCAGCGTCTTGGGACTAGCGGAAGAGACCCAGTACTTC | CASSVLGLAEETQYF
few | TRBD2 | TRBJ2-5 | TRBV6-6 | 16 | TGTGCCAGCACCATTGGGCGCGGGAGAGAAAAAGAGACCCAGTACTTC | CASTIGRGREKETQYF
NA | NA | TRBJ1-2 | TRBV14 | 12 | TGTGCCAGCAGCCAAGATCTGGGCGGCTACACCTTC | CASSQDLGGYTF
NA | TRBD1 | TRBJ1-1 | TRBV7-9 | 15 | TGTGCCAGCAGCCCCGGGACAGGCTCGGGCACTGAAGCTTTCTTT | CASSPGTGSGTEAFF
NA | NA | TRBJ2-3 | TRBV19 | 15 | TGTGCCAGTAGTATAGGGGGGACACCGACAGATACGCAGTATTTT | CASSIGGTPTDTQYF
NA | TRBD2 | TRBJ2-1 | TRBV19 | 14 | TGTGCCAGTAAACATGGTAGCGGGGGATTTGAGCAGTTCTTC | CASKHGSGGFEQFF
NA | TRBD1 | TRBJ2-5 | TRBV5-5 | 15 | TGTGCCAGCAGTTATCAGGGGGTGTTTGGGGAGACCCAGTACTTC | CASSYQGVFGETQYF
NA | NA | TRBJ1-2 | TRBV12-3/TRBV12-4 | 12 | TGTGCCAGCAGACGACAGTTATATGGCTACACCTTC | CASRRQLYGYTF
once | NA | TRBJ2-7 | TRBV6-5 | 16 | TGTGCCAGCAGTTACTCAACCCGGGGAAGGGGGTACGAGCAGTACTTC | CASSYSTRGRGYEQYF
NA | NA | TRBJ2-3 | TRBV2 | 13 | TGTGCCAGCAGTGAAGTAGCTTTAGATACGCAGTATTTT | CASSEVALDTQYF
NA | TRBD1 | TRBJ2-6 | TRBV19 | 16 | TGTGCCAGTACCGACAGGGGTCACTCTGGGGCCAACGTCCTGACTTTC | CASTDRGHSGANVLTF
NA | NA | TRBJ1-1 | TRBV3-1/TRBV3-2 | 12 | TGTGCCAGCAGCCAAGAGCCTAGTGAAGCTTTCTTT | CASSQEPSEAFF
NA | TRBD2 | TRBJ2-3 | TRBV5-4 | 14 | TGTGCCAGCAGTACTAGCGGGGGAGGGGATACGCAGTATTTT | CASSTSGGGDTQYF
NA | TRBD1 | TRBJ1-1 | TRBV28 | 13 | TGTGCCGGGACAGGGGGCCGGGAGACTGAAGCTTTCTTT | CAGTGGRETEAFF
NA | NA | TRBJ1-2 | TRBV6-5 | 13 | TGTGCCAGCAGCCCAAACACGAACTATGGCTACACCTTC | CASSPNTNYGYTF
NA | TRBD2 | TRBJ2-1 | TRBV19 | 18 | TGTGCCAGTAGTATGGCCTCTACCGGGACTAGCGGGAGGAATGAGCAGTTCTTC | CASSMASTGTSGRNEQFF
NA | NA | TRBJ1-1 | TRBV5-6 | 12 | TGTGCCAGCAGCTTTATGGAGACTGAAGCTTTCTTT | CASSFMETEAFF
few | TRBD1 | TRBJ1-1 | TRBV2 | 11 | TGTGCCAGCAGTTTGGACAGGACGGCTTTCTTT | CASSLDRTAFF
NA | TRBD1 | TRBJ1-2 | TRBV6-5 | 15 | TGTGCCAGCAGATTTTTAGGACAGGGGAACTATGGCTACACCTTC | CASRFLGQGNYGYTF
NA | NA | TRBJ1-1 | TRBV28 | 16 | TGTGCCAGCAGTCTCGGGGGTATTTCAAGGAACACTGAAGCTTTCTTT | CASSLGGISRNTEAFF
once | NA | TRBJ1-1 | TRBV11-3 | 13 | TGTGCCAGCAGCGTCTCGGGAAACACTGAAGCTTTCTTT | CASSVSGNTEAFF
NA | TRBD1 | TRBJ1-2 | TRBV5-4 | 15 | TGTGCCAGCAGCTTGGAATCGGGACAGGGTTTTGGCTACACCTTC | CASSLESGQGFGYTF
few | TRBD1 | TRBJ1-4 | TRBV5-1 | 14 | TGCGCCAGCAGCCACGGACAGGGTAATGAAAAACTGTTTTTT | CASSHGQGNEKLFF
NA | TRBD2 | TRBJ2-3 | TRBV7-6 | 16 | TGTGCCAGCAGCAGAATAGCGGGAGGCCGAACAGATACGCAGTATTTT | CASSRIAGGRTDTQYF
NA | NA | TRBJ2-3 | TRBV6-2/TRBV6-3 | 16 | TGTGCCAGCAGCCGTGGGACTGCAAAGTTGGTTTATACGCAGTATTTT | CASSRGTAKLVYTQYF
many | TRBD1 | TRBJ1-5 | TRBV28 | 16 | TGTGCCAGCAGTCTGACAGGGGGTTATAGCAATCAGCCCCAGCATTTT | CASSLTGGYSNQPQHF